This TCR beta chain was captured by sequencing in a study of T cell responses to AZD1222 COVID-19 vaccine. At the level of the study: The analysis combined second doses at about 4 or about 12 weeks. Notes on the study in general: Close to half of spike-specific TCRs reportedly recognize unmutated variant regions.

The data were produced by immunoSEQ multiplex PCR, yet TCRdb's version contains in-frame clones alone and is incomplete. This table holds around 86,000 clones, nearly 90% found once. Remarks on this clone: Its antigen is not known.

The CDR3 consists of 11 residues. Germline V lookup: CDR1 SNHLY, CDR2 FYNNEI. Trimming took off 9 bases at V and 3 bases at J, with 8 bases between the two ends. This sequence joins TRBV2 and TRBJ2-5, with no clear D. The receptor comes from an adult in good health. Sequencing was performed on peripheral blood, taken on day 0 of AZD1222 vaccination. The CDR3 nucleotides read TGTGCCAGTGCCAAGAAAGAGACCCAGTACTTC. This encodes CASAKKETQYF.